The 13 T cell receptor beta chains given below trace back to one sample, sequenced in a study of OX40 agonist ivuxolimab in advanced cancers. Method: immunoSEQ multiplex PCR; TCRdb's copy keeps in-frame clones and lacks some. This table holds about 52,000 clones, roughly 83% found once. The sample consisted of CD4+ or CD8+ T cells sorted from blood, taken in a trial of the OX40 agonist ivuxolimab. All receptors come from an adult with an advanced solid tumor such as melanoma, head and neck, liver or kidney cancer.

This clone came up a few times. The chain has TRBV6-6 and TRBJ2-7; unclear D gene. The length of the CDR3 is 13 residues. Trimming took 5 bases from V and 7 from J, leaving 15 bases between them. The V gene's germline CDR1 is MNHNY and CDR2 SVGAGI (reference sequence). Here the CDR3 reads CASSLRPEGEQYF. The CDR3 DNA reads as TGTGCCAGCAGTCTTCGACCCGAAGGAGAGCAGTACTTC.

This chain connects TRBV9 to TRBJ2-5, with D perhaps matching TRBD2 (5 bases). The V and J ends lost 0 bases and 5 bases respectively, with 8 bases between them. The CDR3 length is 13 residues. Germline V lookup: CDR1 SGDLS, CDR2 YYNGEE. The CDR3 nucleotides are TGTGCCAGCAGCGTAGACAGAGGGGAGACCCAGTACTTC. Encoded protein: CASSVDRGETQYF.

The chain combines TRBV12-2 with TRBJ2-2; no DNA check was done on the table's D call, TRBD2. TRBV12-2 is annotated as a pseudogene. The CDR3 is made up of 21 amino acids. The CDR3 DNA follows: TGTGCAAGTCGCTTAGCGCCGGGACTAGCGGGGGACCCATTCATCACCGGGGAGCTGTTTTTT. Translation gives CASRLAPGLAGDPFITGELFF.

The V call is TRBV7-8, the J call TRBJ2-1, with D uncertain. The germline V and J ends were trimmed by 0 bases and 8 bases, with 17 bases remaining between them. Germline V CDR1 and CDR2: SGHVS, FQNEAQ. The length of the CDR3 is 16 residues. The CDR3 here is CASSLARLSPRHEQFF. The CDR3 DNA is TGTGCCAGCAGCTTAGCGCGGCTGAGTCCTCGGCATGAGCAGTTCTTC.

V gene TRBV11-3 combines with J gene TRBJ2-5, with TRBD2 matching over 8 bases. V lost 5 bases to trimming and J lost 1 base; unmatched junction nucleotides: 6. There are 15 residues in the CDR3. The germline gives CDR1 SGHNT, CDR2 YENEEA. The CDR3 protein is CASSLGTRAQETQYF. For the CDR3, the DNA is TGTGCCAGCAGCCTCGGGACTAGAGCCCAAGAGACCCAGTACTTC. Full variable domain (rest looked up from reference TRBV11-3 and TRBJ2-5): EAGVVQSPRYKIIEKKQPVAFWCNPISGHNTLYWYLQNLGQGPELLIRYENEEAVDDSQLPKDRFSAERLKGVDSTLKIQPAELGDSAVYLCASSLGTRAQETQYFGPGTRLLVL.

This rearrangement joins TRBV7-2 to TRBJ2-5; the D is unclear. The last part of the DNA fits TRBJ2-7 better; the J call may be wrong. The germline CDR1 and CDR2 sequences are SGHTA and FQGNSA. The length of the CDR3 is 11 residues. The CDR3 DNA follows: TGTGCCAGCAGCTCTAACTACGAGCAGTACTTC. Protein product: CASSSNYEQYF.

The genes are TRBV30 and TRBJ2-4; TRBD2 matches 10 bases. Trimming took 5 bases from V and 6 from J; bases not matched to a gene: 10. The CDR3 has 15 amino acids. Per germline, CDR1 GTSNPN and CDR2 SVGIG (reference sequence). The CDR3 DNA reads TGTGCCTGGGGCCACCTAGCGGGAGTCAGAAACATTCAGTACTTC. Translation: CAWGHLAGVRNIQYF.

The gene calls are TRBV10-3 and TRBJ1-5; TRBD1 agrees at 7 bases. Germline-derived CDR1 and CDR2 are ENHRY and SYGVKD. This CDR3 comprises 16 residues. Trimming cost V 4 bases and J 1 base; bases outside gene matches: 7. CDR3 DNA sequence: TGTGCCATCAGTGGTTCGACAGGGACGAGCAATCAGCCCCAGCATTTT. It encodes CAISGSTGTSNQPQHF.

The chain recombines TRBV19 with TRBJ1-2, with a tentative D call TRBD1 (6 bases). Trimming removed 3 bases at V and 8 bases at J, with 19 bases between. From germline, CDR1 is LNHDA and CDR2 SQIVND (reference sequence). The length of the CDR3 is 15 residues. The CDR3 loop is CASSIGQGIGRGYTF. The CDR3, as DNA: TGTGCCAGTAGTATTGGGCAGGGGATCGGCAGGGGCTACACCTTC.

There are a few counts of this clone. The chain recombines TRBV7-2 with TRBJ1-3; TRBD1 is a possible D gene (6 bases). V lost 5 bases and J lost 1, with 15 bases in between. In germline, CDR1 is SGHTA, CDR2 FQGNSA. The length of the CDR3 is 16 residues. CDR3 amino acids: CASSGTATGSGNTIYF. The CDR3 DNA is TGTGCCAGCAGCGGCACCGCCACAGGGTCTGGAAACACCATATATTTT.

This clone was seen only a few times. This chain connects TRBV7-2 to TRBJ2-5; tentatively, D is TRBD1 (6 bases). Germline V gene data show CDR1 as SGHTA and CDR2 as FQGNSA. The ends were cut back, 1 base at V and 1 base at J, with 10 bases in the middle. This CDR3 is 15 amino acids long. The CDR3 DNA follows: TGTGCCAGCAGCTTAGTCACAGGGTTCCAAGAGACCCAGTACTTC. Amino acids: CASSLVTGFQETQYF.

Notes on this clone: Other DNA sequences of this sample code for an identical CDR3. The genes are TRBV10-3 and TRBJ1-2; D is unresolved. Trimming pared 2 bases from V and 8 bases from J, leaving 12 bases between. The CDR3 consists of 13 residues. CDR1 and CDR2 (germline): ENHRY, SYGVKD. CDR3 in DNA: TGTGCCATCAGTGAGACCCCAGGCTACGGCTACACCTTC. This translates into CAISETPGYGYTF.

This clone appeared a few times. The rearrangement links TRBV2 to TRBJ2-7; the D is unclear. The CDR3 consists of 11 residues. The V end was cut by 6 bases, the J end by 3 bases, with 6 bases between. Germline CDR1 and CDR2: SNHLY and FYNNEI. CDR3 in amino acids: CASSQVYEQYV. In nucleotides, the CDR3 is TGTGCCAGCAGCCAAGTCTACGAGCAGTACGTC.